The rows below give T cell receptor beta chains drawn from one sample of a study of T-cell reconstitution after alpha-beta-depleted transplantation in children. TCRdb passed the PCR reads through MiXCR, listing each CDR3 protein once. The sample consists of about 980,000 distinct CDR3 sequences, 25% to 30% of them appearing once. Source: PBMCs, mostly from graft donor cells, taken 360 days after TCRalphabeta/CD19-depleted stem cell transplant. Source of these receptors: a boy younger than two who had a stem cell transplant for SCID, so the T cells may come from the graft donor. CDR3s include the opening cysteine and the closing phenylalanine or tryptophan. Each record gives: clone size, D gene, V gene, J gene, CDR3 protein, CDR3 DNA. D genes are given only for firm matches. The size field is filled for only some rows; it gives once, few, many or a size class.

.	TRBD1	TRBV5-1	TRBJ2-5	CASSLTFSGQGGKTQYF	TGCGCCAGCAGCTTGACTTTCTCCGGACAGGGTGGGAAGACCCAGTACTTC
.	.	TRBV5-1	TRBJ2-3	CASSDRDTDSTDTQYF	TGCGCCAGCAGCGACCGGGACACAGATAGCACAGATACGCAGTATTTT
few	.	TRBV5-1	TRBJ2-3	CASSSPGPGADTQYF	TGCGCCAGCAGCTCGCCAGGCCCAGGGGCCGATACGCAGTATTTT
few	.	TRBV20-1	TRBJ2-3	CSANPGVVGTDTQYF	TGCAGTGCCAACCCAGGGGTTGTCGGCACAGATACGCAGTATTTT
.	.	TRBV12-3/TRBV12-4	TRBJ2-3	CASSAGRGPGTDTQYF	TGTGCCAGCAGCGCGGGACGGGGGCCTGGCACAGATACGCAGTATTTT
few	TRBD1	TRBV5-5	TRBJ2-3	CASSSTTGGSTDTQYF	TGTGCCAGCAGCTCTACTACAGGGGGAAGCACAGATACGCAGTATTTT
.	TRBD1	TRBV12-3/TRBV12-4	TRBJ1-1	CASTAWKKGAKGSEAFF	TGTGCCAGCACCGCCTGGAAAAAGGGGGCGAAAGGTTCTGAAGCTTTCTTT
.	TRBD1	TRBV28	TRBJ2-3	CASRPGQGFQNTQYF	TGTGCCAGCAGGCCGGGACAGGGGTTTCAGAATACGCAGTATTTT
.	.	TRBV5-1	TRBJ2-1	CASYPVESWDEQFF	TGCGCCAGCTATCCTGTAGAGTCTTGGGATGAGCAGTTCTTC
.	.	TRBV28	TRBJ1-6	CATDDPPYNSPLHF	TGTGCCACCGACGACCCTCCGTATAATTCACCCCTCCACTTT
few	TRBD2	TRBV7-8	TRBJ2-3	CASSRRTSGGADTQYF	TGTGCCAGCAGCCGACGGACTAGCGGGGGGGCAGATACGCAGTATTTT
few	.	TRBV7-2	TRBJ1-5	CASSPVVGQPQHF	TGTGCCAGCAGCCCAGTGGTCGGTCAGCCCCAGCATTTT
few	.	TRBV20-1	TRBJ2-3	CSAQRVVLVSDTQYF	TGCAGTGCTCAACGAGTGGTCCTAGTTTCGGATACGCAGTATTTT
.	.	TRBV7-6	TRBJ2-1	CASSLPGLSRDEQFF	TGTGCCAGCAGCTTACCGGGACTTTCGAGGGATGAGCAGTTCTTC
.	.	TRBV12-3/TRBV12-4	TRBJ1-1	CASTGGGRAFF	TGTGCCAGCACCGGAGGAGGGCGTGCTTTCTTT
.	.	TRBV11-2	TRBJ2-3	CASSWGARAPSVDTQYF	TGTGCCAGCAGCTGGGGGGCCCGGGCCCCCAGCGTGGATACGCAGTATTTT
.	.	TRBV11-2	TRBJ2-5	CASSLGWVGKETQYF	TGTGCCAGCAGCTTAGGATGGGTCGGGAAAGAGACCCAGTACTTC
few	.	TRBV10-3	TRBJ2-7	CAISESDGPYEQYF	TGTGCCATCAGTGAGTCGGACGGCCCCTACGAGCAGTACTTC
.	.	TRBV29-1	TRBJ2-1	CSVPLPGEGRIEQFF	TGCAGCGTTCCCCTCCCCGGCGAGGGCCGCATTGAGCAGTTCTTC
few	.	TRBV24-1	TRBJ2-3	CATSDQTGPRLDTQYF	TGTGCCACCAGTGACCAGACCGGGCCGCGGCTAGATACGCAGTATTTT
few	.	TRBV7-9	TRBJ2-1	CASSLALGGGSSEQFF	TGTGCCAGCAGCTTAGCGCTGGGGGGCGGAAGCAGTGAGCAGTTCTTC
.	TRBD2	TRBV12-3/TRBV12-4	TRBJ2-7	CASTPGLAGEQYF	TGTGCCAGCACCCCAGGACTAGCGGGCGAGCAGTACTTC
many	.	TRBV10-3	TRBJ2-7	CAISESSRAYEQYF	TGTGCCATCAGTGAGTCGAGCAGGGCCTACGAGCAGTACTTC
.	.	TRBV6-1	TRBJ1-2	CASSDTGFGPGYTF	TGTGCCAGCAGCGATACAGGGTTCGGCCCTGGCTACACCTTC